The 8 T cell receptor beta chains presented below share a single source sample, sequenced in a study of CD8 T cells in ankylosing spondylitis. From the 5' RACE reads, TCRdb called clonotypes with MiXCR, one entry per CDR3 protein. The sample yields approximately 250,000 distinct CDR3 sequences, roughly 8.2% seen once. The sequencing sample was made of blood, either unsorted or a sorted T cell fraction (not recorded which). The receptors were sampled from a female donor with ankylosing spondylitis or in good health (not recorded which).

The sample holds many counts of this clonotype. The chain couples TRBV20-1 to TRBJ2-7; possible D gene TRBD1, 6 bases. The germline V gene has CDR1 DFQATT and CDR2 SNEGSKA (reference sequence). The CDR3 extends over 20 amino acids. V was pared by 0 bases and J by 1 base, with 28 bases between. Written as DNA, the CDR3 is TGCAGTGCTAGAGATTTGGAGACATCCTACACAGGGAGATTATCCTACGAGCAGTACTTC. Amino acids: CSARDLETSYTGRLSYEQYF.

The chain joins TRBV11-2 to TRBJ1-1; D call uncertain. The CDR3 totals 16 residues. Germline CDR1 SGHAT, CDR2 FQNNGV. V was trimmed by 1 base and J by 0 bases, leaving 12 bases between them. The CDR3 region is CASSLGVTAMNTEAFF. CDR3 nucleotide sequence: TGTGCCAGCAGCTTAGGGGTGACTGCCATGAACACTGAAGCTTTCTTT. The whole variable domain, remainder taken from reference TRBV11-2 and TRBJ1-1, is EAGVAQSPRYKIIEKRQSVAFWCNPISGHATLYWYQQILGQGPKLLIQFQNNGVVDDSQLPKDRFSAERLKGVDSTLKIQPAKLEDSAVYLCASSLGVTAMNTEAFFGQGTRLTVV.

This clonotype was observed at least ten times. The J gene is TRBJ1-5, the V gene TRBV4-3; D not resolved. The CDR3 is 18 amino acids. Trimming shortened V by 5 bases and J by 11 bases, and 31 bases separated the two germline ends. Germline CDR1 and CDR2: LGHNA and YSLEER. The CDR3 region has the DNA TGCGCCAGCAGCGCCCCACCGTTTTCCGGGCCCGTCGGGAGGACCCAGCATTTT. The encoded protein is CASSAPPFSGPVGRTQHF.

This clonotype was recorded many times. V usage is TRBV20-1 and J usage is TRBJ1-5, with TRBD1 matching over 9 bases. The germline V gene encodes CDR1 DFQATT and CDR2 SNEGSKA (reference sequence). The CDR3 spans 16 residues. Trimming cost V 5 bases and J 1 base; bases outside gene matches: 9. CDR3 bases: TGCAGTGCTGGGACAGGGAATTGGTTGAGCAATCAGCCCCAGCATTTT. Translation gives CSAGTGNWLSNQPQHF.

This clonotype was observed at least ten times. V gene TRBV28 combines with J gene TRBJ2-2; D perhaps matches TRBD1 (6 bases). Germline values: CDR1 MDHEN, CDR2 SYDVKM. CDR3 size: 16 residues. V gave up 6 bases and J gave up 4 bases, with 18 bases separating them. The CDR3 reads CASRPQQGKGTGELFF. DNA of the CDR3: TGTGCCAGCAGGCCCCAACAGGGAAAGGGCACCGGGGAGCTGTTTTTT.

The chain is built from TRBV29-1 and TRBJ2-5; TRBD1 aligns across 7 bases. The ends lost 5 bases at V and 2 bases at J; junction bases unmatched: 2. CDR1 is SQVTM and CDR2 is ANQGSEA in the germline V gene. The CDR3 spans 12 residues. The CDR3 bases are TGCAGCGTTCACAGGGGTCAAGAGACCCAGTACTTC. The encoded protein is CSVHRGQETQYF.

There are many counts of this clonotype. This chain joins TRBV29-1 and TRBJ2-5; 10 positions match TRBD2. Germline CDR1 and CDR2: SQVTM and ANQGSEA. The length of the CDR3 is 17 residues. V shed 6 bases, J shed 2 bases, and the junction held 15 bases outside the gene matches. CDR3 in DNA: TGCAGCGTACGAGCCGGACCGGGACTAGCGATACAAGAGACCCAGTACTTC. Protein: CSVRAGPGLAIQETQYF.

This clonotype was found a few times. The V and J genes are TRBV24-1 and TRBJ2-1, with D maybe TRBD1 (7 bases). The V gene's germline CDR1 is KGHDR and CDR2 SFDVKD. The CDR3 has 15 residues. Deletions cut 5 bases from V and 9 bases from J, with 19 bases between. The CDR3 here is CATSGLGGGAREQFF. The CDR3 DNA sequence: TGTGCCACCAGTGGTTTAGGAGGGGGCGCCCGTGAGCAGTTCTTC.